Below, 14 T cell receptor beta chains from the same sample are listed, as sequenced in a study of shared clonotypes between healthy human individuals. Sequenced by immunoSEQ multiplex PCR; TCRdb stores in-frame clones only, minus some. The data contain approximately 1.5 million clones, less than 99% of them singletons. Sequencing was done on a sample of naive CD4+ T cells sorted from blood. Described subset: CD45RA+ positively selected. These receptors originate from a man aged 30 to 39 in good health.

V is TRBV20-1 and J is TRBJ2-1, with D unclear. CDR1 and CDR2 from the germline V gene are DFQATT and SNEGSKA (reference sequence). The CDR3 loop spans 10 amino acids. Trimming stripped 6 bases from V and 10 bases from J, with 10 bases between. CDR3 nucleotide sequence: TGCAGTGCCCCCACAATGGAGCAGTTCTTC. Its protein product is CSAPTMEQFF.

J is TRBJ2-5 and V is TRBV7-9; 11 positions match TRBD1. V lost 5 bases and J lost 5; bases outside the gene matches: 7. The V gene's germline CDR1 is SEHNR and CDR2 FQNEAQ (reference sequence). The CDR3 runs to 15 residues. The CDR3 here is CASSPDRGLWETQYF. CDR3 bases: TGTGCCAGCAGCCCGGACAGGGGGCTGTGGGAGACCCAGTACTTC.

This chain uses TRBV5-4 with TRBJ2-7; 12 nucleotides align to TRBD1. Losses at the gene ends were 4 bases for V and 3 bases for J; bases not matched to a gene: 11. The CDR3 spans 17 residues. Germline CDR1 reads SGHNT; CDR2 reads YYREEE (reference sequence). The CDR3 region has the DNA TGTGCCAGCAGCCCGAGGCCGGGACAGGGGGCAGGCTACGAGCAGTACTTC. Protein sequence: CASSPRPGQGAGYEQYF. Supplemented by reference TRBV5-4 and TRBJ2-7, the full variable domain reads ETGVTQSPTHLIKTRGQQVTLRCSSQSGHNTVSWYQQALGQGPQFIFQYYREEENGRGNFPPRFSGLQFPNYSSELNVNALELDDSALYLCASSPRPGQGAGYEQYFGPGTRLTVT.

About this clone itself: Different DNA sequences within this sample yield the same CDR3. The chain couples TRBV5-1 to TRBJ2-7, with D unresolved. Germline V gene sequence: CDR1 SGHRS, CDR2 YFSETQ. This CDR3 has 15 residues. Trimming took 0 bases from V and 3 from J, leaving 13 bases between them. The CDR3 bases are TGCGCCAGCAGCTTGGGGGGATCAGGCAGCTACGAGCAGTACTTC. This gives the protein CASSLGGSGSYEQYF.

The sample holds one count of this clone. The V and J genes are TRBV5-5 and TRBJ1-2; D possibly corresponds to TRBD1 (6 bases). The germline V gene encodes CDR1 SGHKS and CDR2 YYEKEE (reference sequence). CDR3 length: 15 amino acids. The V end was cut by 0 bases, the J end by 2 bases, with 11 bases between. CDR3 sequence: CASSLDGGGNYGYTF. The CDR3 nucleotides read TGTGCCAGCAGCTTGGACGGAGGGGGGAACTATGGCTACACCTTC.

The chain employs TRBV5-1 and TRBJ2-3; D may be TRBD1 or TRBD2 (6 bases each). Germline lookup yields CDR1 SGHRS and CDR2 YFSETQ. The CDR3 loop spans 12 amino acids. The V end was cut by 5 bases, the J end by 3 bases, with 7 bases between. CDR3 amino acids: CASRGGTDTQYF. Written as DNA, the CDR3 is TGCGCCAGCAGAGGGGGGACAGATACGCAGTATTTT.

CDR3 DNA sequence: TGTGCCAGCAGCTTCGGATTCGGGAGCTCCTACAATGAGCAGTTCTTC. It yields the protein CASSFGFGSSYNEQFF. The V call is TRBV7-9, the J call TRBJ2-1; D is perhaps TRBD2 (6 bases). The germline gives CDR1 SEHNR, CDR2 FQNEAQ (reference sequence). The ends were cut back, 3 bases at V and 0 bases at J, with 12 bases in the middle. The CDR3 is 16 amino acids.

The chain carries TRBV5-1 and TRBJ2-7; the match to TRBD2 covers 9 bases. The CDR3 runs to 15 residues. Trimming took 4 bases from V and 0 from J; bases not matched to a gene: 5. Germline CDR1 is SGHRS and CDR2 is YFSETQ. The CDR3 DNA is TGCGCCAGCAGCCCACTTAGCGGGAGCTCCTACGAGCAGTACTTC. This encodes CASSPLSGSSYEQYF.

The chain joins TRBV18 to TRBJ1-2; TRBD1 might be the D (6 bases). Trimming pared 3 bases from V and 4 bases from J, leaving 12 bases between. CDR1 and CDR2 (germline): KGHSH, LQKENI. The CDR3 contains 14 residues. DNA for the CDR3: TGTGCCAGCTCACCGTCGGGGGCGGCCTATGGCTACACCTTC. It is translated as CASSPSGAAYGYTF.

CDR3 coding DNA: TGTGCCAGCAGCCCAGGGACTAGCGGGAGAGGTGCGGAGACCCAGTACTTC. It yields the protein CASSPGTSGRGAETQYF. The V call is TRBV28, the J call TRBJ2-5; 14 bases match TRBD2. The trim removed 6 bases at V and 5 bases at J, leaving 11 bases unmatched. This CDR3 is built from 17 residues. Germline CDR1 is MDHEN and CDR2 is SYDVKM.

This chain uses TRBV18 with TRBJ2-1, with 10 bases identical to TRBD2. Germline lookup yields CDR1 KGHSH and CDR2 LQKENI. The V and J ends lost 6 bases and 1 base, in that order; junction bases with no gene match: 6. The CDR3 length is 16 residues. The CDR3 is CASSPAGGPSYNEQFF. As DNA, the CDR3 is TGTGCCAGCTCGCCAGCGGGAGGGCCGTCCTACAATGAGCAGTTCTTC.

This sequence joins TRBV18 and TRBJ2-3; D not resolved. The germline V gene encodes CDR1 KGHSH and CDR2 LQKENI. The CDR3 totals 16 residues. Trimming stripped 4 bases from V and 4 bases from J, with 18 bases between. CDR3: CASSLPSPRPSDTQYF. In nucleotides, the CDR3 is TGTGCCAGCTCACTGCCTTCCCCCAGGCCATCAGATACGCAGTATTTT.

The CDR3 reads CASSYGIEAFF. The DNA of the CDR3 is TGTGCCAGCAGCTATGGGATCGAAGCTTTCTTT. The chain combines TRBV7-2 with TRBJ1-1; no reliable D call. The CDR3 covers 11 residues. Germline V gene data show CDR1 as SGHTA and CDR2 as FQGNSA. The ends were cut back, 4 bases at V and 8 bases at J, with 8 bases in the middle.

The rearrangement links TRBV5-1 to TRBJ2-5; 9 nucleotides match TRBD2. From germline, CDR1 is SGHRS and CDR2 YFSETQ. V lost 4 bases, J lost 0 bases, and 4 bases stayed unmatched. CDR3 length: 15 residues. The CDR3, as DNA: TGCGCCAGCAGCCCACGGACTAGCGACCAAGAGACCCAGTACTTC. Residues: CASSPRTSDQETQYF.